This TCR beta chain was identified during a study of shared clonotypes between healthy human individuals. General observations from the study: Non-shared clonotypes had lower generation probabilities than clonotypes shared by all four sorted-subset donors. Only blood was sampled; tissue repertoires likely differ.

This table comes from immunoSEQ multiplex PCR, and its TCRdb copy is limited to in-frame clones, with some not included. Among more than 200,000 clones listed, 60% to 80% were seen once. The CDR3 length is 18 residues. The ends were cut back, 2 bases at V and 0 bases at J, with 15 bases in the middle. Germline CDR1 SGHRS, CDR2 YFSETQ. Of note for this clone: Its target is unknown.

The sequenced sample was memory CD4+ T cells sorted from blood. Described subset: CD45RA-negative fraction. V is TRBV5-1 and J is TRBJ2-6; no clear D gene. The TCR comes from a man younger than 45 in good health. Here the CDR3 DNA reads TGCGCCAGCAGCTTCGTTCCCATAAGTACCTCTGGGGCCAACGTCCTGACTTTC. Translation gives CASSFVPISTSGANVLTF.